This T cell receptor (beta chain) derives from a study of cytomegalovirus exposure and HLA in healthy donors. Study results and limitations: Across donors, most TCRs were seen rarely, yet some public ones were widespread. The number of N-insertions in an Asian-associated ancestry cluster was reportedly below the 666-donor mean in a later analysis.

V shed 11 bases, J shed 4 bases, and the junction held 10 bases outside the gene matches. CDR1 is MNHNS, CDR2 SASEGT, per germline. This CDR3 is built from 13 residues. This PCR relied on a set of 60 Vbeta primers and 13 Jbeta primers. Some clones are missing from TCRdb's copy, which holds only in-frame ones; the method was immunoSEQ multiplex PCR. The repertoire consists of approximately 120,000 clones, with over 70% occurring once and the leading ten covering roughly 4.1%. About this clone: Its antigen is not known.

Sequences were obtained from PBMCs. The receptor was derived from a man between 18 and 35 years old in good health and CMV-seropositive. This chain connects TRBV6-1 to TRBJ1-2; the match to TRBD1 covers 7 bases. The CDR3 is CAVTDRYSYGYTF. The DNA for the CDR3 is TGTGCCGTAACGGACAGGTACAGCTATGGCTACACCTTC.